This T cell receptor beta chain was documented in a study of blood T cell repertoires in COVID-19. Study as a whole: Samples of COVID-19 (acute and convalescent) were obtained from the United States, Italy and Spain.

Individuals aged about 18 to 90 years were recruited from roughly 23 US areas. Per the germline V gene, CDR1 is SGHTA and CDR2 is FQGNSA. The CDR3 runs to 17 residues. J was trimmed by 2 bases and V by 1 base; bases with no gene match: 10. Authors' methods: Reference gene primer amplification gave estimated nucleated cell counts. Libraries were prepared by immunoSEQ multiplex PCR; TCRdb keeps only in-frame clonotypes and omits some of them. V and J calls and clone size are as listed in that table; D and trimming were resolved from the DNA. Of about 200,000 clones listed, 80% to 85% are singletons. The chain employs TRBV7-2 and TRBJ2-7; 8 positions agree with TRBD2. The specimen was PBMCs or T cells enriched from blood (not recorded which). The clonotype comes from a woman between 25 and 40 years old who had been exposed to COVID-19. CDR3 region: CASSLGLTGLVPYEQYF. CDR3 DNA sequence: TGTGCCAGCAGCTTAGGTCTTACGGGACTAGTGCCCTACGAGCAGTACTTC. Using reference TRBV7-2 and TRBJ2-7 for the parts outside the CDR3, the full variable domain is GAGVSQSPSNKVTEKGKDVELRCDPISGHTALYWYRQSLGQGLEFLIYFQGNSAPDKSGLPSDRFSAERTGGSVSTLTIQRTQQEDSAVYLCASSLGLTGLVPYEQYFGPGTRLTVT.